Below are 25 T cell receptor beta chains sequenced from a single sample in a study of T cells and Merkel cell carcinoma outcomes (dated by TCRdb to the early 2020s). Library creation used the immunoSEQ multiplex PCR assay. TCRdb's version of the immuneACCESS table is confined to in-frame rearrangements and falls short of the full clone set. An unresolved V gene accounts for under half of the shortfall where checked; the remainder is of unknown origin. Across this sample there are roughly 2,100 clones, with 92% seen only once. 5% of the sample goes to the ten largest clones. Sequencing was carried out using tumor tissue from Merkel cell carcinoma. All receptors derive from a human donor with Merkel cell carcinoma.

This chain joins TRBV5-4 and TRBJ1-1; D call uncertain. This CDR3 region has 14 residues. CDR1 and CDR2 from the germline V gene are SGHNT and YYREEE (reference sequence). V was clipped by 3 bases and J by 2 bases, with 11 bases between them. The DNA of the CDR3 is TGTGCCAGCAGCTCAGAGATTGGAAACACTGAAGCTTTCTTT. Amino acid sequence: CASSSEIGNTEAFF.

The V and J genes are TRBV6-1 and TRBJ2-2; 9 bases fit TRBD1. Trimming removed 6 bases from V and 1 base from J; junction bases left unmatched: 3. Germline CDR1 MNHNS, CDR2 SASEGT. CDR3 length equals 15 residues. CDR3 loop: CASRGQGWNTGELFF. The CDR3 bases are TGTGCCAGCAGGGGACAGGGCTGGAACACCGGGGAGCTGTTTTTT.

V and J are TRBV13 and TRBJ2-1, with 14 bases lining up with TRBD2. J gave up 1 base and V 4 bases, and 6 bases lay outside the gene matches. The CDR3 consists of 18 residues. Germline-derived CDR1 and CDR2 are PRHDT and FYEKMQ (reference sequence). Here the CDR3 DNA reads TGTGCCAGCAGCTGGGGACTAGCGGGAGAGATGTCCTACAATGAGCAGTTCTTC. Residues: CASSWGLAGEMSYNEQFF.

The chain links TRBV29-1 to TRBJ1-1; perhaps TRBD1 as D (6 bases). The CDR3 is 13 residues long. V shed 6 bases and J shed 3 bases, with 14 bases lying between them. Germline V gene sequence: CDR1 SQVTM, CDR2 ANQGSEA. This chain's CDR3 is CSVRTVLYTEAFF. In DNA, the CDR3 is TGCAGCGTCCGGACAGTCCTCTACACTGAAGCTTTCTTT. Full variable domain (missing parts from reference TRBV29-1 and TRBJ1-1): SAVISQKPSRDICQRGTSLTIQCQVDSQVTMMFWYRQQPGQSLTLIATANQGSEATYESGFVIDKFPISRPNLTFSTLTVSNMSPEDSSIYLCSVRTVLYTEAFFGQGTRLTVV.

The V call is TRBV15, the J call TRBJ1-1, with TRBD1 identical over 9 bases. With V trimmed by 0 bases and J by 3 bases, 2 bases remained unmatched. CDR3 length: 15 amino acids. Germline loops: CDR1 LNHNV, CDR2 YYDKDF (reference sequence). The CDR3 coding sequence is TGTGCCACCAGCAGAGATAGACAGGGGGACACTGAAGCTTTCTTT. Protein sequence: CATSRDRQGDTEAFF. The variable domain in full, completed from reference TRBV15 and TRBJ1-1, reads DAMVIQNPRYQVTQFGKPVTLSCSQTLNHNVMYWYQQKSSQAPKLLFHYYDKDFNNEADTPDNFQSRRPNTSFCFLDIRSPGLGDTAMYLCATSRDRQGDTEAFFGQGTRLTVV.

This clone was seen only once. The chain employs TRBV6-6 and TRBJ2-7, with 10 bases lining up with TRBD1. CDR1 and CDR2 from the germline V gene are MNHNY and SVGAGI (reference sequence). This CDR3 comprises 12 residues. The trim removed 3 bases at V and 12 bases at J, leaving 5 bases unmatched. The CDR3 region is CASSYDRGRPYF. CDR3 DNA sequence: TGTGCCAGCAGTTATGACAGGGGGCGACCGTACTTC.

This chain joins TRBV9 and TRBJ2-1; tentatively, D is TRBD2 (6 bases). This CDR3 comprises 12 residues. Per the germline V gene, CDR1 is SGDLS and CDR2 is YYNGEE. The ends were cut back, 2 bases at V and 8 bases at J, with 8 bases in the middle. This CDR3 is CASSVGTYEQFF. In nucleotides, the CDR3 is TGTGCCAGCAGCGTGGGGACTTATGAGCAGTTCTTC.

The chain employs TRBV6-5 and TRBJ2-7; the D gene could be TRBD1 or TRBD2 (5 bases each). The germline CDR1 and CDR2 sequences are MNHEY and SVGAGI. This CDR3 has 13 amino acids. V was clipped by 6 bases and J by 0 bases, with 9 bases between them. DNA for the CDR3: TGTGCCAGCAGAGCAGGGAGCTCCTACGAGCAGTACTTC. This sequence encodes CASRAGSSYEQYF.

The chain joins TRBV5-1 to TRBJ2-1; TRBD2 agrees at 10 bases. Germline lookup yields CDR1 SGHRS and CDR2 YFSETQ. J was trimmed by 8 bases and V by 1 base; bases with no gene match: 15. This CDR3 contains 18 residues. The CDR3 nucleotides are TGCGCCAGCAGCTTGACGGGAGCGGGGGCTAGCGGGAGCCATGAGCAGTTCTTC. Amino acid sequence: CASSLTGAGASGSHEQFF.

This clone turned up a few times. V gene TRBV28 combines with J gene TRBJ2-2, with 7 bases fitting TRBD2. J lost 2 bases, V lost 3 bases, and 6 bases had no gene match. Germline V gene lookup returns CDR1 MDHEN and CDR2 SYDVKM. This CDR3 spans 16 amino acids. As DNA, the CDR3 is TGTGCCAGCAGTTTCGAGGCTAGCGGAAACACCGGGGAGCTGTTTTTT. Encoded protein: CASSFEASGNTGELFF.

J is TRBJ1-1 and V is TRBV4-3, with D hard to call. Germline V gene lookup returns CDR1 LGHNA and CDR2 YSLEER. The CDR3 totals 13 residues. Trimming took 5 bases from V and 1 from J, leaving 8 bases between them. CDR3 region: CASSTYKNTEAFF. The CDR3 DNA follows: TGCGCCAGCAGCACGTACAAGAACACTGAAGCTTTCTTT.

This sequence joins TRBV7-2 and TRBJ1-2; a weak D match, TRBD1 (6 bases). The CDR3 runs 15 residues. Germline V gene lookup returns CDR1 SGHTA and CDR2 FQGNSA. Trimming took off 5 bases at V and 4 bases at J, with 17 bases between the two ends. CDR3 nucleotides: TGTGCCAGCAGCCTCGCACAGGGTAGGAGCTATGGCTACACCTTC. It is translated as CASSLAQGRSYGYTF.

CDR3 coding DNA: TGTGCCACCCGGACAGGGAACTCTGGAAACACCATATATTTT. Its protein is CATRTGNSGNTIYF. The rearrangement uses TRBV5-4 and TRBJ1-3, with 8 positions matching TRBD1. Unmatched junction bases numbered 5, after V lost 9 bases and J lost 0 bases. The CDR3 spans 14 residues. CDR1 SGHNT and CDR2 YYREEE come from the germline V gene (reference sequence).

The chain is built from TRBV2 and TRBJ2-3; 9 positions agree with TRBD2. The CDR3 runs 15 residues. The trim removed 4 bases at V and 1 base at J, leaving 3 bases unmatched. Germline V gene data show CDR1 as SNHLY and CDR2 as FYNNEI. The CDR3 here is CASSAASGGTDTQYF. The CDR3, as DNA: TGTGCCAGCAGTGCGGCTAGCGGGGGCACAGATACGCAGTATTTT.

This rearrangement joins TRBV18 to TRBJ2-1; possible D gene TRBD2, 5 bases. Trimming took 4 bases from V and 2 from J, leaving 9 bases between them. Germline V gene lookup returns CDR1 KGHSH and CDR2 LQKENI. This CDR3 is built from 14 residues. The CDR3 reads CASSLVRAYNEQFF. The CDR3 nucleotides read TGTGCCAGCTCACTGGTGAGGGCCTACAATGAGCAGTTCTTC.

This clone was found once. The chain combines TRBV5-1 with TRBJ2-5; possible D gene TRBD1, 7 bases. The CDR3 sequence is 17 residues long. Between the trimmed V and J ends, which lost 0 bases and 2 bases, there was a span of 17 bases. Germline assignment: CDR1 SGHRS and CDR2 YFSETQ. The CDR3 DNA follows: TGCGCCAGCAGCTTGGCAAGGACGGGGGACAGACAAGAGACCCAGTACTTC. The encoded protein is CASSLARTGDRQETQYF.

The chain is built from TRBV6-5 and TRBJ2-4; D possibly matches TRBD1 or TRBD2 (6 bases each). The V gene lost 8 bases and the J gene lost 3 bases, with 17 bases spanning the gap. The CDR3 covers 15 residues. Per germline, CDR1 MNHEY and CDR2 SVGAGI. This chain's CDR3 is CASRKGGLGKNIQYF. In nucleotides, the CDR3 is TGTGCCAGCCGGAAGGGGGGTTTGGGCAAAAACATTCAGTACTTC.

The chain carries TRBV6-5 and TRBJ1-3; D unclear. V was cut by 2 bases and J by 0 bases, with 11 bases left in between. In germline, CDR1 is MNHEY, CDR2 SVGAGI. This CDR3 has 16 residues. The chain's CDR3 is CASSYRGHFSGNTIYF. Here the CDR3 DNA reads TGTGCCAGCAGTTACAGAGGGCACTTCTCTGGAAACACCATATATTTT.

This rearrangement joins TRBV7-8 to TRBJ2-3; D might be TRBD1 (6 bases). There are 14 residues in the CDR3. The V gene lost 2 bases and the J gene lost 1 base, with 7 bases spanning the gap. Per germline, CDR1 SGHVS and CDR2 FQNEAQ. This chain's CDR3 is CASSLRQGTDTQYF. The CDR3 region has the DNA TGTGCCAGCAGCTTAAGACAGGGCACAGATACGCAGTATTTT.

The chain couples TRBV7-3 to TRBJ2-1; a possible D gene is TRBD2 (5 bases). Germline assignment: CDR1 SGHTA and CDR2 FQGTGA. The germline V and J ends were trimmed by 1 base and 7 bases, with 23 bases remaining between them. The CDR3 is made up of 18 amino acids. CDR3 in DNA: TGTGCCAGCAGCTTAAGTGGCTATGGACTCCTTAGAATTAATGAGCAGTTCTTC. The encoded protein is CASSLSGYGLLRINEQFF.

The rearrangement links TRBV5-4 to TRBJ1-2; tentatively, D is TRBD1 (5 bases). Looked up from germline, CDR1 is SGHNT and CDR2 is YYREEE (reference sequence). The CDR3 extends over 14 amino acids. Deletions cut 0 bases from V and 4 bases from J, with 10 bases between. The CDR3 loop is CASSLDGAGYGYTF. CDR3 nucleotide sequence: TGTGCCAGCAGCTTGGACGGGGCTGGCTATGGCTACACCTTC.

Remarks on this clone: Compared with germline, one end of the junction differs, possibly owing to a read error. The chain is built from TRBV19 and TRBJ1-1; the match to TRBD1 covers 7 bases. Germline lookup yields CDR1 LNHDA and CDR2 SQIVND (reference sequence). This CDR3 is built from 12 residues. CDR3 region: CASRGQNTEVFF. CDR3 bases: TGTGCCAGTAGGGGACAGAACACTGAAGTTTTCTTT.

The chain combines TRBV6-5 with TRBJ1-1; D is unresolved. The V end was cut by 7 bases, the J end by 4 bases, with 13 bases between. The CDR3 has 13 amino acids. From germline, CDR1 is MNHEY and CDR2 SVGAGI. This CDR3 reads CASTKMGSTEAFF. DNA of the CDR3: TGTGCCAGCACCAAGATGGGAAGCACTGAAGCTTTCTTT.

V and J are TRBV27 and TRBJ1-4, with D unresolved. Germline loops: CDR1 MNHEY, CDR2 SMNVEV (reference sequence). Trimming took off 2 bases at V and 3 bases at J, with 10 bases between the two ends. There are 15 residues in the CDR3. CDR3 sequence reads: CASSLVGGPNEKLFF. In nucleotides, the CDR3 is TGTGCCAGCAGTTTAGTCGGTGGGCCTAATGAAAAACTGTTTTTT.

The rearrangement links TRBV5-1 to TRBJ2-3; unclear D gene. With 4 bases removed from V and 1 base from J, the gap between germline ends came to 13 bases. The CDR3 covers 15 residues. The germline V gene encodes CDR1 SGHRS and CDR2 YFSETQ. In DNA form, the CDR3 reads TGCGCCAGCAGCGCCTCTCGCGGAGGCACAGATACGCAGTATTTT. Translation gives CASSASRGGTDTQYF.